This T cell receptor (beta chain) was captured by sequencing in a study of response to subunit inactivated influenza vaccine. Study-wide results and caveats: Authors proposed each seasonal influenza vaccination draws in few new T cells.

Germline V gene lookup returns CDR1 DFQATT and CDR2 SNEGSKA (reference sequence). Trimming shortened V by 6 bases and J by 4 bases, and 12 bases separated the two germline ends. The CDR3 consists of 12 residues. TCRdb fed the RT-PCR reads into MiXCR, producing one record per CDR3 protein. The sample holds about 780,000 distinct CDR3 sequences, about 18% seen once. Notes on this clonotype: Its antigen is unidentified.

The rearrangement links TRBV20-1 to TRBJ1-1; D call uncertain. The sequences come from PBMCs from blood, collected roughly 5 days after vaccination. The receptor was isolated from a man aged 50 or older who received an inactivated influenza vaccine. The CDR3 sequence is CSAPSRGTEAFF. The CDR3 nucleotides are TGCAGTGCCCCCTCCCGGGGCACTGAAGCTTTCTTT.